The 3 T cell receptor beta chains below all came from one sample that was sequenced in a study of PD-L1 blockade in urothelial cancer. Stated time point: pretreatment peripheral blood. Assay used: immunoSEQ multiplex PCR; TCRdb lists only in-frame clones, some missing. The sample yields 87,000 or so clones, 84% seen once. Source: PBMCs, taken around atezolizumab (anti-PD-L1) treatment. The receptors stem from a man in his sixties with urothelial cancer.

The chain employs TRBV6-6 and TRBJ2-5, with a possible D match to TRBD2 (5 bases). Germline CDR1 and CDR2: MNHNY and SVGAGI (reference sequence). The V end was cut by 6 bases, the J end by 4 bases, with 21 bases between. The CDR3 runs to 16 residues. CDR3 sequence reads: CASSYVTTYLRETQYF. CDR3 nucleotides: TGTGCCAGCAGCTACGTGACTACTTACCTTCGAGAGACCCAGTACTTC.

The CDR3 DNA reads TGTGCCAGCAGTTTATCTGGGGGCCACACCGGGGAGCTGTTTTTT. Its translation: CASSLSGGHTGELFF. J is TRBJ2-2 and V is TRBV27, with D perhaps matching TRBD1 (6 bases). Germline V gene data show CDR1 as MNHEY and CDR2 as SMNVEV (reference sequence). The CDR3 consists of 15 residues. V was shortened by 0 bases and J by 3 bases, with 8 bases between the two germline ends.

The J gene is TRBJ1-6, the V gene TRBV30, with no clear D. CDR1 is GTSNPN, CDR2 SVGIG, per germline (reference sequence). This CDR3 comprises 15 residues. Trimming left V 2 bases short and J 6 bases short, with 14 bases between. CDR3 in amino acids: CAWSIVSVGNSPLHF. Here the CDR3 DNA reads TGTGCCTGGAGTATAGTTTCGGTCGGTAATTCACCCCTCCACTTT.